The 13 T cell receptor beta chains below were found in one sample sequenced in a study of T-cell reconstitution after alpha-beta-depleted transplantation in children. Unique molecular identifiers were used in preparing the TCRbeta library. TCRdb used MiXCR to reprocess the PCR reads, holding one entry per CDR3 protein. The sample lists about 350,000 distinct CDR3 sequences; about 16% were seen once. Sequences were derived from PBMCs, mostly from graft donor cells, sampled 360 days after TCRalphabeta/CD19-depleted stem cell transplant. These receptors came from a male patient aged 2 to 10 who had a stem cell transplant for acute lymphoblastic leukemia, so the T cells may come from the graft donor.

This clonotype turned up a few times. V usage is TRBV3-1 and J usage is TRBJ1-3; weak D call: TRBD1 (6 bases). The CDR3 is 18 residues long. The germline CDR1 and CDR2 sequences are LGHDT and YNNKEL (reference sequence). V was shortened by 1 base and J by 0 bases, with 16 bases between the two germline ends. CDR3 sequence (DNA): TGTGCCAGCAGCCAAGGAACAGGGAGGACCCTCTCTGGAAACACCATATATTTT. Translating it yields CASSQGTGRTLSGNTIYF.

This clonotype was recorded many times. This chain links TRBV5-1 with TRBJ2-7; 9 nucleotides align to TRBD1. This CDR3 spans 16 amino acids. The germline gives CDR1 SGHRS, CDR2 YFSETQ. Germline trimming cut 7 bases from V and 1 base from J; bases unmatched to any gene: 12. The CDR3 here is CASLARDRVRSYEQYF. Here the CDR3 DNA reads TGCGCCAGCCTTGCACGGGACAGGGTAAGGTCCTACGAGCAGTACTTC.

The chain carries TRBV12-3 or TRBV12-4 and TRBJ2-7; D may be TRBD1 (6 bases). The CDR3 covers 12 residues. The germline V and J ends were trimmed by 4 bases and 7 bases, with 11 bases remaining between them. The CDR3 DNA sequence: TGTGCCAGCAGTTCGGACAGTAGAGAGCAGTACTTC. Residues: CASSSDSREQYF.

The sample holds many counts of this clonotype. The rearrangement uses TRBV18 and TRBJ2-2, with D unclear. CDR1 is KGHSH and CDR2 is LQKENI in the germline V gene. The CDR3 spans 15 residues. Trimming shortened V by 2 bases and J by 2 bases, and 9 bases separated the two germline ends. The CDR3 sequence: CASSPATGNTGELFF. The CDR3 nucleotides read TGTGCCAGCTCACCAGCGACTGGCAACACCGGGGAGCTGTTTTTT.

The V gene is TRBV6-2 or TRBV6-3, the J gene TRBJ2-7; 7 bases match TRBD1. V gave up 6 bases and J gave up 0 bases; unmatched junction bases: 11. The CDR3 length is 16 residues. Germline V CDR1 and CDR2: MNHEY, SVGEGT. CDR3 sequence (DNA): TGTGCCAGCAGCCTCCTACGACAGGGAAGCTCCTACGAGCAGTACTTC. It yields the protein CASSLLRQGSSYEQYF.

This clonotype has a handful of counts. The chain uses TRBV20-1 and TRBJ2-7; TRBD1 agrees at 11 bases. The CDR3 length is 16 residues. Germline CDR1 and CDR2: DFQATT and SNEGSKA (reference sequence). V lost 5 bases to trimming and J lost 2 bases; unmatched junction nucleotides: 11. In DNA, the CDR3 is TGCAGTGCTTCCGGGACAGGGGGAGAGAAAACCTACGAGCAGTACTTC. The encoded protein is CSASGTGGEKTYEQYF.

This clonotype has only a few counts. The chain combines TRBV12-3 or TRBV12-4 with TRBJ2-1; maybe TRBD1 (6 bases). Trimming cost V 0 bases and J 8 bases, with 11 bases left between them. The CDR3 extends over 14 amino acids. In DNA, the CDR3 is TGTGCCAGCAGTTTAGCGTCGTACAGGGATGAGCAGTTCTTC. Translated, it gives CASSLASYRDEQFF.

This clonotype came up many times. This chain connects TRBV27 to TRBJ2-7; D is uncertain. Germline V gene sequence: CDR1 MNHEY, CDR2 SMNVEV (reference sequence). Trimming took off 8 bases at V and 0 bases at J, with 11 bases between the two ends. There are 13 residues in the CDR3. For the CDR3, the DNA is TGTGCCAGCTTGGGGTATAGCTCCTACGAGCAGTACTTC. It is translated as CASLGYSSYEQYF.

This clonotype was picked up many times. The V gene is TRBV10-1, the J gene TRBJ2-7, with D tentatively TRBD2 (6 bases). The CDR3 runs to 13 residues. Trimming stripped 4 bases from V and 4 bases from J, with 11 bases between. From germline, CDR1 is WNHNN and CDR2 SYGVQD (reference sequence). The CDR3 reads CASSAGVGYEQYF. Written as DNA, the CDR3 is TGCGCCAGCAGTGCGGGAGTGGGTTACGAGCAGTACTTC.

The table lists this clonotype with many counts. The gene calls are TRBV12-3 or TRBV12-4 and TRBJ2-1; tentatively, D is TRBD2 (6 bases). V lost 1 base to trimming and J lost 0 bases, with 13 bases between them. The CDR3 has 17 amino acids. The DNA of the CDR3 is TGTGCCAGCAGTTTAGGACTAGTCGCGAGCTCCTACAATGAGCAGTTCTTC. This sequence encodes CASSLGLVASSYNEQFF.

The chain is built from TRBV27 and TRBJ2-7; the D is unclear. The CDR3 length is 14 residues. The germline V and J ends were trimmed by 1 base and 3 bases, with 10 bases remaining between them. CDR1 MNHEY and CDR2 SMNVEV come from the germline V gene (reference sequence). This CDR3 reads CASSLLGLGYEQYF. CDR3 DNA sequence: TGTGCCAGCAGTTTATTGGGTTTGGGCTACGAGCAGTACTTC.

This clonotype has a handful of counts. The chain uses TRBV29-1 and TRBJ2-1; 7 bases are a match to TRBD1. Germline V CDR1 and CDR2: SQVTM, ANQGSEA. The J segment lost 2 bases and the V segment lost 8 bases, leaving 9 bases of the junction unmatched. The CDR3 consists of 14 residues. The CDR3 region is CSSRQGKTYNEQFF. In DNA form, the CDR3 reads TGCAGCTCCCGACAGGGTAAGACCTACAATGAGCAGTTCTTC.

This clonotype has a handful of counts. The CDR3 loop is CASRLNQGITEAFF. The DNA for the CDR3 is TGTGCCAGCAGGCTCAATCAGGGAATCACTGAAGCTTTCTTT. This chain connects TRBV6-2 or TRBV6-3 to TRBJ1-1, with a tentative D call TRBD1 (5 bases). Germline values: CDR1 MNHEY, CDR2 SVGEGT. CDR3 size: 14 residues. V dropped 6 bases and J dropped 4 bases, with 15 bases sitting between them.